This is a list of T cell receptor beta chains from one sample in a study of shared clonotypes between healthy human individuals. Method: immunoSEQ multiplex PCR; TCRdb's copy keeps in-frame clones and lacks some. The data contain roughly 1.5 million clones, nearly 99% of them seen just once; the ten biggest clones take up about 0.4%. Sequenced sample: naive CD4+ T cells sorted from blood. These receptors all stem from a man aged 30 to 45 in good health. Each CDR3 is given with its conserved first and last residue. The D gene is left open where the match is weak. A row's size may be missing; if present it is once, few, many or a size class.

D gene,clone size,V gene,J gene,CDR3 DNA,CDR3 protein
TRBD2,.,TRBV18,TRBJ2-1,TGTGCCAGCTCACCACGGGACTACGGACACGTTGAGCAGTTCTTC,CASSPRDYGHVEQFF
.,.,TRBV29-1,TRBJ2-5,TGCAGCGTCCGAACGGCTTTAGAGACCCAGTACTTC,CSVRTALETQYF
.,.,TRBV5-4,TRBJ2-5,TGTGCCAGCAGCCCCCCTTCTCTGGAGACCCAGTACTTC,CASSPPSLETQYF
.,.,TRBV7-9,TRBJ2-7,TGTGCCAGCACCCTAGCCGGGGGGCCCTACGAGCAGTACTTC,CASTLAGGPYEQYF
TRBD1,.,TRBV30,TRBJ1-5,TGTGCCCAAGTGACAGGGGAGCAGCCCCAGCATTTT,CAQVTGEQPQHF
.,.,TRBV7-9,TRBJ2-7,TGTGCCAGCAGGAAAACAGGAATCGGTCTCGGAGAGCAGTACTTC,CASRKTGIGLGEQYF
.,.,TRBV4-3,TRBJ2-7,TGCGCCAGCAGCCAAGTAGCCAGCCACTACGAGCAGTACTTC,CASSQVASHYEQYF
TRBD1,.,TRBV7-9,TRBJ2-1,TGTGCCAGCAGCTTAGGAGGGGGCTTAACCATCAATGAGCAGTTCTTC,CASSLGGGLTINEQFF
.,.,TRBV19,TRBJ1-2,TGTGCCAGTAGTATGGTGTCAGGGTGGAGGGGCTACACCTTC,CASSMVSGWRGYTF
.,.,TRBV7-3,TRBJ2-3,TGTGCCAGCAGCCTAAATAGGGCGGATACGCAGTATTTT,CASSLNRADTQYF
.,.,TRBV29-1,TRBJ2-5,TGCAGCGTTGAAGTGTCGGGGGAGACCCAGTACTTC,CSVEVSGETQYF
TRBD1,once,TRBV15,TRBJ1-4,TGTGCCACCAGCCTCATGAGGGGACAGGGTAATCTTCGGCGCGAAAAACTGTTTTTT,CATSLMRGQGNLRREKLFF
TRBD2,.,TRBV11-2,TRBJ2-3,TGTGCCAGCAGCCAAAATAGCGGGTCAGATACGCAGTATTTT,CASSQNSGSDTQYF
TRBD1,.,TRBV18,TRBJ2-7,TGTGCCAGCTCACCACCCGACAGGGCAGTATACGAGCAGTACTTC,CASSPPDRAVYEQYF
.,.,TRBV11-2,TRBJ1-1,TGTGCCAGCAGACCTTGGCAGGATAAGAACACTGAAGCTTTCTTT,CASRPWQDKNTEAFF
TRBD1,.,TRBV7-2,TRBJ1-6,TGTGCCAGCTCGGGACAGCTGAATTCACCCCTCCACTTT,CASSGQLNSPLHF
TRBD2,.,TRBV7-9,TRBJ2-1,TGTGCCAGCAGCGGCCCCGGACTAGCAATTAGCTATGAGCAGTTCTTC,CASSGPGLAISYEQFF
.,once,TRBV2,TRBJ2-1,TGTGCCAGCAGTGAAGCGTGGGCCAATGAGCAGTTCTTC,CASSEAWANEQFF
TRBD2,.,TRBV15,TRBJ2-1,TGTGCCACCAGTAAACCCGGGACTAGCGGGCGCTTGGGGTACAATGAGCAGTTCTTC,CATSKPGTSGRLGYNEQFF
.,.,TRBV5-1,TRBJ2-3,TGCGCCAGCACCCCGGACAGAGGCACAGATACGCAGTATTTT,CASTPDRGTDTQYF
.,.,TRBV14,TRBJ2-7,TGTGCCAGCAGCCAAGCTGCCTACGAGCAGTACTTC,CASSQAAYEQYF
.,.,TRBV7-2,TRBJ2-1,TGTGCCAGCAGCTTAATCGGTTTAGCATATGAGCAGTTCTTC,CASSLIGLAYEQFF
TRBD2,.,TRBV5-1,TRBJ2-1,TGCGCCAGCAGCACTTCCGGACTAGCGGACTACAATGAGCAGTTCTTC,CASSTSGLADYNEQFF
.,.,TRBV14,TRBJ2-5,TGTGCCAGCAGCCAACAACAGTACCAAGAGACCCAGTACTTC,CASSQQQYQETQYF
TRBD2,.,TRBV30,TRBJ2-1,TGTGCCTGGAGTGTCCTAGCGGGAGGGCCGGGAGAGCAGTTCTTC,CAWSVLAGGPGEQFF
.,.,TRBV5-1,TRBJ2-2,TGCGCCAGCAGCTTGGCTGGTAAGAACACCGGGGAGCTGTTTTTT,CASSLAGKNTGELFF
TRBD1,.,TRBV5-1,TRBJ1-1,TGCGCCAGCAGCTTGGAGGGACAGGGTCGTGAAGCTTTCTTT,CASSLEGQGREAFF
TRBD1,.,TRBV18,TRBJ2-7,TGTGCCAGCTCACCCTGGTTCTCCGGGACAGGGGGCCACGAGCAGTACTTC,CASSPWFSGTGGHEQYF
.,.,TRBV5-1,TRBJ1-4,TGCGCCAGCAGCTTGGGCAGTGCTGAAAAACTGTTTTTT,CASSLGSAEKLFF
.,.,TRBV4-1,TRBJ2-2,TGCGCCAGCAGCCAATTAGGGGCCGGGGAGCTGTTTTTT,CASSQLGAGELFF
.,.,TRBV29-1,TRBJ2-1,TGCAGCGGAGGCCGGGACCACCGGGGCAATGAGCAGTTCTTC,CSGGRDHRGNEQFF
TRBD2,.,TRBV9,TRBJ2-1,TGTGCCAGCAGCGTAGGGGGAGGGTCCAATGAGCAGTTCTTC,CASSVGGGSNEQFF
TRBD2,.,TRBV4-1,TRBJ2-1,TGCGCCAGCAGCCCCGCCTCCGGGACTAGCGGGAGGCAGTTCTTC,CASSPASGTSGRQFF
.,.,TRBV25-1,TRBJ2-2,TGTGCCAGCAGTGATCCGACAGCGAACACCGGGGAGCTGTTTTTT,CASSDPTANTGELFF
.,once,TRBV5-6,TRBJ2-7,TGTGCCAGCAGCCTCCGTCTACTAGGACTCACTCACGAGCAGTACTTC,CASSLRLLGLTHEQYF
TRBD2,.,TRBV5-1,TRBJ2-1,TGCGCCAGCAGCATAGGACTAGCGGACGACAATGAGCAGTTCTTC,CASSIGLADDNEQFF
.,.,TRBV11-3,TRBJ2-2,TGTGCCAGCAGCTTAGAGGCGTACTCCGGGGAGCTGTTTTTT,CASSLEAYSGELFF